The 15 T cell receptor beta chains below all came from one sample that was sequenced in a study of somatic mutations in cytotoxic T cells in rheumatoid arthritis. Generated by immunoSEQ multiplex PCR, the TCRdb table keeps only in-frame clones and is missing some. This sample has about 2,300 clones; around 76% occur once, and the top ten carry 40% to 45%. The sample consisted of CD8+ T cells sorted from blood. The receptors originated from a woman in her 40s with rheumatoid arthritis.

This clone has only a few counts. The genes are TRBV4-3 and TRBJ2-7, with a possible D match to TRBD2 (7 bases). Between the trimmed V and J ends, which lost 0 bases and 4 bases, there was a span of 16 bases. This CDR3 is 16 amino acids long. Germline V gives CDR1 LGHNA, CDR2 YSLEER. The CDR3 is CASSQDSRGAVYEQYF. In nucleotides, the CDR3 is TGCGCCAGCAGCCAAGATTCCCGGGGGGCGGTATACGAGCAGTACTTC.

The V call is TRBV5-6, the J call TRBJ2-1; the match to TRBD2 covers 7 bases. This CDR3 contains 17 residues. Unmatched junction bases numbered 12, after V lost 0 bases and J lost 6 bases. Germline CDR1 reads SGHDT; CDR2 reads YYEEEE. CDR3 protein: CASSLAGTTESRNEQFF. For the CDR3, the DNA is TGTGCCAGCAGCTTGGCCGGGACTACAGAAAGCCGCAATGAGCAGTTCTTC.

This clone is deemed large. The V and J genes are TRBV27 and TRBJ2-2, with 7 bases lining up with TRBD2. Germline CDR1 reads MNHEY; CDR2 reads SMNVEV (reference sequence). With V trimmed by 4 bases and J by 5 bases, 4 bases remained unmatched. The CDR3 is 14 amino acids. The CDR3 nucleotides read TGTGCCAGCAGTTCCGGGACTAAAACCGGGGAGCTGTTTTTT. Encoded protein: CASSSGTKTGELFF.

The rearrangement joins TRBV5-1 to TRBJ2-7; 16 positions agree with TRBD2. The CDR3 length is 20 residues. V lost 2 bases, J lost 6 bases, and 17 bases stayed unmatched. Germline V gives CDR1 SGHRS, CDR2 YFSETQ. CDR3 region: CASSLTSGLAGGGVRGEQYF. The DNA for the CDR3 is TGCGCCAGCAGCTTAACCTCGGGACTAGCGGGAGGGGGCGTCCGGGGCGAGCAGTACTTC.

The CDR3 region is CASSEKGIAGQETQYF. The CDR3 DNA sequence: TGTGCCAGCAGCGAAAAGGGGATAGCGGGACAAGAGACCCAGTACTTC. The chain is built from TRBV6-4 and TRBJ2-5; 8 bases line up with TRBD2. The CDR3 totals 16 residues. Trimming cost V 6 bases and J 2 bases; bases outside gene matches: 11. Germline CDR1 reads MRHNA; CDR2 reads SNTAGT.

J is TRBJ2-1 and V is TRBV5-6; D unresolved. The V gene's germline CDR1 is SGHDT and CDR2 YYEEEE. The CDR3 sequence is 13 residues long. The ends were cut back, 0 bases at V and 4 bases at J, with 5 bases in the middle. In DNA, the CDR3 is TGTGCCAGCAGCTTGGCACAATACAATGAGCAGTTCTTC. It is translated as CASSLAQYNEQFF.

The V and J genes are TRBV10-3 and TRBJ1-1; tentative D call: TRBD1 (5 bases). Per the germline V gene, CDR1 is ENHRY and CDR2 is SYGVKD. V dropped 5 bases and J dropped 8 bases, with 18 bases sitting between them. This CDR3 has 14 amino acids. The CDR3 sequence is CAISPGGLETEAFF. The CDR3 DNA reads as TGTGCCATCAGTCCCGGGGGACTTGAGACAGAAGCTTTCTTT.

The chain carries TRBV15 and TRBJ2-7; TRBD1 matches 10 bases. Per germline, CDR1 LNHNV and CDR2 YYDKDF (reference sequence). The V segment lost 2 bases and the J segment 7 bases; nucleotides outside the gene matches: 8. The length of the CDR3 is 15 residues. CDR3 bases: TGTGCCACCAGCAGAACCGGGACAGGGGAAGAGGAGCAGTACTTC. It encodes CATSRTGTGEEEQYF.

The rearrangement joins TRBV6-4 to TRBJ2-3, with no clear D. Germline CDR1 is MRHNA and CDR2 is SNTAGT. The CDR3 runs to 15 residues. Trimming pared 0 bases from V and 0 bases from J, leaving 7 bases between. CDR3 loop: CASSDSMESTDTQYF. CDR3 in DNA: TGTGCCAGCAGTGACTCGATGGAGAGCACAGATACGCAGTATTTT.

The J gene is TRBJ2-7, the V gene TRBV27, with D possibly being TRBD1 (6 bases). V gave up 1 base and J gave up 3 bases, with 10 bases separating them. The germline gives CDR1 MNHEY, CDR2 SMNVEV (reference sequence). CDR3 length equals 14 residues. CDR3 in amino acids: CASSLLGQRYEQYF. CDR3 in DNA: TGTGCCAGCAGTTTATTAGGACAGCGCTACGAGCAGTACTTC.

The chain uses TRBV2 and TRBJ1-4; D is possibly TRBD1 (5 bases). V was clipped by 8 bases and J by 1 base, with 20 bases between them. Germline lookup yields CDR1 SNHLY and CDR2 FYNNEI. The length of the CDR3 is 17 residues. CDR3 sequence (DNA): TGTGCCAGCCTCAAGGGGCAGGTCTTCTTAACTAATGAAAAACTGTTTTTT. It codes for CASLKGQVFLTNEKLFF.

The V call is TRBV7-8, the J call TRBJ2-3; 8 bases fit TRBD2. V gave up 4 bases and J gave up 1 base; unmatched junction bases: 4. The length of the CDR3 is 15 residues. Germline CDR1 SGHVS, CDR2 FQNEAQ. For the CDR3, the DNA is TGTGCCAGCAGCTCGAGCGGGGGCCGCACAGATACGCAGTATTTT. Protein: CASSSSGGRTDTQYF.

The CDR3 sequence: CATSREGLGDRWNEQFF. The CDR3 DNA reads as TGTGCCACCAGCAGAGAGGGTCTCGGGGACAGGTGGAATGAGCAGTTCTTC. This chain joins TRBV15 and TRBJ2-1, with 8 bases that match TRBD1. The CDR3 has 17 amino acids. CDR1 is LNHNV, CDR2 YYDKDF, per germline (reference sequence). J gave up 7 bases and V 0 bases, and 11 bases lay outside the gene matches.

The V call is TRBV2, the J call TRBJ2-3; D might be TRBD2 (7 bases). Trimming took off 8 bases at V and 2 bases at J, with 14 bases between the two ends. From germline, CDR1 is SNHLY and CDR2 FYNNEI. This CDR3 comprises 14 residues. The CDR3 loop is CASPGGPNTDTQYF. CDR3 nucleotides: TGTGCCAGCCCCGGGGGGCCTAACACAGATACGCAGTATTTT.

The chain joins TRBV7-8 to TRBJ2-2; tentatively, D is TRBD2 (5 bases). V was shortened by 0 bases and J by 4 bases, with 9 bases between the two germline ends. This CDR3 has 15 amino acids. Germline lookup yields CDR1 SGHVS and CDR2 FQNEAQ. The CDR3: CASSLAPAGTGELFF. CDR3 bases: TGTGCCAGCAGCTTAGCTCCGGCGGGCACCGGGGAGCTGTTTTTT.